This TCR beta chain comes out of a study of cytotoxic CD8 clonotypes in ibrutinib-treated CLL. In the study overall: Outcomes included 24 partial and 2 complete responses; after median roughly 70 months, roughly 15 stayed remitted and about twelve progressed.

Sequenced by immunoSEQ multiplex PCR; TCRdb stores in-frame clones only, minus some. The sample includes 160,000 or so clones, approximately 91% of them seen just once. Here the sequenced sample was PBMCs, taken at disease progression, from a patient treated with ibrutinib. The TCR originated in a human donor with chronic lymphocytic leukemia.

CDR3 nucleotide sequence: TGTGCCAGCAGTGAGTTGGCGGGAGGCCCCCAAGAGACCCAGTACTTC. It specifies CASSELAGGPQETQYF. The rearrangement uses TRBV6-1 and TRBJ2-5; the match to TRBD2 covers 8 bases. Trimming took 3 bases from V and 1 from J; bases not matched to a gene: 7. The CDR3 loop spans 16 amino acids. The germline V gene has CDR1 MNHNS and CDR2 SASEGT.